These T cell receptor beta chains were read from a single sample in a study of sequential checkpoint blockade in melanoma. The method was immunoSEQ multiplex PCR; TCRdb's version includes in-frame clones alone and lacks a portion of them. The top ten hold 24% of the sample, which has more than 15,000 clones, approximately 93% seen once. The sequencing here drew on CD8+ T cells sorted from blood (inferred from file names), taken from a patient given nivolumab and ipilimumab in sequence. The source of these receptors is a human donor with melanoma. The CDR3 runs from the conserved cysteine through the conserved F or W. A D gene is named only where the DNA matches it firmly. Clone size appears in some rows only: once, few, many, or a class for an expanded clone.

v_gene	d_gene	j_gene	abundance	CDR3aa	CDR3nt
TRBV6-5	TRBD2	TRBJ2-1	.	CASSYGLAGVPEQFF	TGTGCCAGCAGTTACGGACTAGCGGGAGTACCTGAGCAGTTCTTC
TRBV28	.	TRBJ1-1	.	CASSLREGSGSTEAFF	TGTGCCAGCAGTTTAAGGGAGGGCTCGGGGAGCACTGAAGCTTTCTTT
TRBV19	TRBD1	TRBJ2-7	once	CASSTGTGLYEQYF	TGTGCCAGTAGTACAGGGACAGGACTCTACGAGCAGTACTTC
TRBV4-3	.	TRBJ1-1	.	CASSHVQSYPYTEAFF	TGCGCCAGCAGCCATGTACAGAGCTACCCCTACACTGAAGCTTTCTTT
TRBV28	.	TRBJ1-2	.	CATGQGSRYGYTF	TGTGCCACCGGGCAGGGCTCGCGCTATGGCTACACCTTC
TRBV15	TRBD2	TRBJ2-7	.	CATSRLAGAYEQYF	TGTGCCACCAGCAGACTAGCGGGAGCCTACGAGCAGTACTTC
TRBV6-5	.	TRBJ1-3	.	CASSFSRVSGNTIYF	TGTGCCAGCAGTTTCTCCAGGGTATCTGGAAACACCATATATTTT
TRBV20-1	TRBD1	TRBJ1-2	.	CSAPGGDGYTF	TGCAGTGCACCAGGGGGCGATGGCTACACCTTC
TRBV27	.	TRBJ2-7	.	CASSLSAGTLLYEQYF	TGTGCCAGCAGTTTATCGGCGGGTACTCTTTTGTACGAGCAGTACTTC
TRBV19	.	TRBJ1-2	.	CASSIGGGSENYGYTF	TGTGCCAGTAGTATCGGAGGAGGCAGCGAAAACTATGGCTACACCTTC
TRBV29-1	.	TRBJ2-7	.	CSVLGETDYEQYF	TGCAGCGTTCTTGGAGAGACAGACTACGAGCAGTACTTC
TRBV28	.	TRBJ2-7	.	CASSLHRVVSTYEQYF	TGTGCCAGCAGTTTACACAGGGTAGTTAGCACCTACGAGCAGTACTTC
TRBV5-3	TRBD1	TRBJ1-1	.	CARSLPFLRGRRVPTEAFF	TGTGCCAGAAGCTTGCCATTTCTCAGGGGGCGCCGAGTTCCCACTGAAGCTTTCTTT
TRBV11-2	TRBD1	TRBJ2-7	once	CASSFGTESYEQYF	TGTGCCAGCAGCTTTGGGACAGAGTCCTACGAGCAGTACTTC
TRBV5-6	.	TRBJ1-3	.	CASSLGIGLDTIYF	TGTGCCAGCAGCCTCGGGATCGGGCTGGACACCATATATTTT
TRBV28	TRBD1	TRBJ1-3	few	CASLRSDRSGNTIYF	TGTGCCAGCCTTAGGTCGGACAGGTCTGGAAACACCATATATTTT
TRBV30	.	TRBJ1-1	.	CAWNPTGTEAFF	TGTGCCTGGAACCCTACAGGAACTGAAGCTTTCTTT
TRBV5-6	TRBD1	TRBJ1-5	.	CASSLTGTFGNQPQHF	TGTGCCAGCAGCCTGACAGGGACTTTTGGCAATCAGCCCCAGCATTTT
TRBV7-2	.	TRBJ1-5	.	CASSLYPQGNQPQHF	TGTGCCAGCAGCTTATATCCACAAGGCAATCAGCCCCAGCATTTT
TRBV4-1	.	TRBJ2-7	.	CASSQGFSSYEQYF	TGCGCCAGCAGCCAAGGGTTTTCTAGCTACGAGCAGTACTTC
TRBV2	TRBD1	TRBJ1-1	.	CASSEGEVRGRPEAFF	TGTGCCAGCAGTGAAGGGGAGGTCAGGGGGAGGCCTGAAGCTTTCTTT
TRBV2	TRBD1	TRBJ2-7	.	CASRVDRGGSYEQYF	TGTGCCAGCAGGGTGGACAGGGGAGGCTCCTACGAGCAGTACTTC
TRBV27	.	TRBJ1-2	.	CASRPGQLKSYGYTF	TGTGCCAGCAGACCCGGACAGTTGAAGTCCTATGGCTACACCTTC
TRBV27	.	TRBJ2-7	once	CASSQGHRAYEQYF	TGTGCCAGCAGTCAGGGACACCGGGCGTACGAGCAGTACTTC
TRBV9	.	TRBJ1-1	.	CASSVGRRNTEAFF	TGTGCCAGCAGCGTGGGTAGGAGGAACACTGAAGCTTTCTTT
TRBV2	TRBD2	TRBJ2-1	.	CASSMTSGLYNEQFF	TGTGCCAGCAGCATGACTAGCGGGCTCTACAATGAGCAGTTCTTC
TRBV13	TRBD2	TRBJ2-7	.	CASSPASGSYEQYF	TGTGCCAGCAGTCCGGCTAGCGGCTCCTACGAGCAGTACTTC
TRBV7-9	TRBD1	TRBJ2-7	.	CASSWPGTGTTYEQYF	TGTGCCAGCAGCTGGCCGGGGACAGGGACGACCTACGAGCAGTACTTC
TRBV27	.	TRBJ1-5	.	CASSLYSLEPQHF	TGTGCCAGCAGTCTTTACTCCCTAGAGCCCCAGCATTTT
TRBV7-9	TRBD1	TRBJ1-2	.	CASRSDRGPTIYGYTF	TGTGCCAGCAGAAGCGACAGGGGACCGACAATCTATGGCTACACCTTC
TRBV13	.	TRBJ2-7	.	CASSKRGTYEQYF	TGTGCCAGCAGCAAACGAGGGACCTACGAGCAGTACTTC
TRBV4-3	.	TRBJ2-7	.	CASSQDLDSKGDEQYF	TGCGCCAGCAGCCAAGATCTGGACTCTAAGGGGGACGAGCAGTACTTC
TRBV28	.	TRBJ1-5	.	CASSSGQVSNQPQHF	TGTGCCAGCAGTTCCGGACAAGTTAGCAATCAGCCCCAGCATTTT
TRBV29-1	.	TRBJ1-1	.	CSVDWRDNTEAFF	TGCAGCGTTGACTGGCGGGATAACACTGAAGCTTTCTTT
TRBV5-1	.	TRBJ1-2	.	CASSLVDWGPRNYGYTF	TGCGCCAGCAGCTTGGTCGACTGGGGGCCGAGGAACTATGGCTACACCTTC
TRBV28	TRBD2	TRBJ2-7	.	CASSLRWPSGGSSYEQYF	TGTGCCAGCAGTTTACGATGGCCTAGCGGGGGGAGCTCCTACGAGCAGTACTTC
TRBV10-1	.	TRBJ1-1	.	CASSESGTTSKNTEAFF	TGCGCCAGCAGTGAGTCGGGTACGACATCCAAGAACACTGAAGCTTTCTTT
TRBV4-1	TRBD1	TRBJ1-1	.	CASSHGTANTEAFF	TGCGCCAGCAGCCACGGGACAGCGAACACTGAAGCTTTCTTT
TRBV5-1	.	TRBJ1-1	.	CASSLDGWAFF	TGCGCCAGCAGCTTGGACGGGTGGGCTTTCTTT
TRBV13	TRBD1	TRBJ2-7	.	CASSLGDRELGEQYF	TGTGCCAGCAGCTTAGGGGACAGGGAGCTAGGGGAGCAGTACTTC
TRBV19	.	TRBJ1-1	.	CASSPAQGIYTEAFF	TGTGCCAGTAGTCCCGCTCAGGGTATTTACACTGAAGCTTTCTTT
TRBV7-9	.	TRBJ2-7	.	CASSLLQGGEQYF	TGTGCCAGCAGCCTACTACAGGGTGGCGAGCAGTACTTC
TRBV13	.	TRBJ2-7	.	CASSPGRGYEQYF	TGTGCCAGCAGCCCGGGCAGGGGTTACGAGCAGTACTTC
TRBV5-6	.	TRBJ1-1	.	CASSSLLTEAFF	TGTGCCAGCAGCTCCCTACTCACTGAAGCTTTCTTT
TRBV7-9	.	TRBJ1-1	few	CASSLGETEAFF	TGTGCCAGCAGCTTGGGAGAGACTGAAGCTTTCTTT
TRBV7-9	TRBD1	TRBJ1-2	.	CASSLGGDNYGYTF	TGTGCCAGCAGCCTAGGGGGCGATAACTATGGCTACACCTTC
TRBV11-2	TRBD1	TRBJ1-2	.	CASSTGQGVYYGYTF	TGTGCCAGCAGCACCGGACAGGGAGTTTACTATGGCTACACCTTC
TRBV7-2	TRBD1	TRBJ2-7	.	CASREDRESYEQYF	TGTGCCAGCAGGGAGGACAGGGAGAGCTACGAGCAGTACTTC
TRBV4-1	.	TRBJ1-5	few	CASSQAQGSRQPQHF	TGCGCCAGCAGCCAAGCTCAGGGGTCCCGTCAGCCCCAGCATTTT
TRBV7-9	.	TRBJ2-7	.	CASSSIRGGAGPEAYEQYF	TGTGCCAGCAGCTCGATTAGGGGTGGAGCGGGTCCGGAGGCCTACGAGCAGTACTTC
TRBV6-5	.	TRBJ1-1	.	CASSSRQAVMNTEAFF	TGTGCCAGCAGTTCCCGACAGGCAGTTATGAACACTGAAGCTTTCTTT
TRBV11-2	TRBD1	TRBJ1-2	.	CASSLVQGANYGYTF	TGTGCCAGCAGCTTAGTGCAGGGGGCGAACTATGGCTACACCTTC